What follows are 5 T cell receptor beta chains derived from one specimen sequenced in a study of OX40 agonist ivuxolimab in advanced cancers. Libraries were prepared by immunoSEQ multiplex PCR; TCRdb keeps only in-frame clonotypes and omits some of them. Of 95,000 to 150,000 clones listed, roughly 93% are singletons. This specimen consisted of CD4+ or CD8+ T cells sorted from blood, obtained in a trial of the OX40 agonist ivuxolimab. These receptors were taken from an adult with an advanced solid tumor such as melanoma, head and neck, liver or kidney cancer.

The V gene is TRBV28, the J gene TRBJ1-1; perhaps TRBD1 as D (5 bases). The CDR3 loop spans 12 amino acids. CDR1 is MDHEN and CDR2 is SYDVKM in the germline V gene. V shed 5 bases and J shed 6 bases, with 10 bases lying between them. The CDR3 protein is CASSAGDPEAFF. The DNA of the CDR3 is TGTGCCAGCAGTGCCGGGGACCCTGAAGCTTTCTTT.

The gene calls are TRBV7-2 and TRBJ2-1; 11 bases agree with TRBD1. The CDR3 has 15 residues. J was trimmed by 4 bases and V by 3 bases; bases with no gene match: 2. CDR1 SGHTA and CDR2 FQGNSA come from the germline V gene. The CDR3 spells CASSLGQGVYNEQFF. Written as DNA, the CDR3 is TGTGCCAGCAGCTTGGGACAGGGGGTTTACAATGAGCAGTTCTTC.

The chain employs TRBV6-5 and TRBJ1-2; 8 bases align to TRBD1. The CDR3 covers 12 residues. Trimming took 6 bases from V and 6 from J; bases not matched to a gene: 3. Germline V CDR1 and CDR2: MNHEY, SVGAGI. CDR3 region: CASRTGENGYTF. CDR3 bases: TGTGCCAGCAGGACAGGGGAAAATGGCTACACCTTC.

The chain has TRBV27 and TRBJ2-1; perhaps D is TRBD1 or TRBD2 (6 bases each). This CDR3 has 14 amino acids. CDR1 and CDR2 (germline): MNHEY, SMNVEV (reference sequence). Trimming removed 7 bases at V and 3 bases at J, with 13 bases between. CDR3 sequence reads: CASTRGTHYNEQFF. CDR3 in DNA: TGTGCCAGCACCCGGGGGACACACTACAATGAGCAGTTCTTC.

The gene calls are TRBV28 and TRBJ2-3; the D is unclear. With 5 bases removed from V and 7 bases from J, the gap between germline ends came to 13 bases. Per germline, CDR1 MDHEN and CDR2 SYDVKM. There are 13 residues in the CDR3. The CDR3 protein is CASSTLVIYTQYF. The CDR3 coding sequence is TGTGCCAGCAGTACTCTAGTCATATATACGCAGTATTTT.